This T cell receptor beta chain came from a study of T cells in Graves' hyperthyroidism and ophthalmopathy. There are many counts of this clonotype. An absence of ophthalmopathy progression within 18 months meant stable Graves' hyperthyroidism. On the basis of clinical symptoms, serum thyroxine and TRAb, thyroid ultrasound and orbital computed tomography, diagnoses were made. The investigators amplified TCR beta CDR3 regions from RNA transcripts. HTBI primers were the set used in a first-round RT-PCR of the TCR CDR3. Each CDR3 protein is one row after TCRdb ran MiXCR on the multiplex PCR reads. The sample records roughly 570,000 distinct CDR3 sequences, 46% being singletons. The sequenced sample was peripheral blood or thyroid tissue (not recorded which). This clonotype was sampled from a woman between 18 and 30 years old with Graves' hyperthyroidism.

The CDR3 here is CSARDGMGGAPQHF. CDR3 DNA: TGCAGTGCTAGGGATGGGATGGGAGGGGCACCCCAGCATTTT. This chain links TRBV20-1 with TRBJ1-5; TRBD1 is a possible D gene (5 bases). CDR3 length: 14 amino acids. Trimming left V 3 bases short and J 10 bases short, with 19 bases between. CDR1 DFQATT and CDR2 SNEGSKA come from the germline V gene (reference sequence).